This TCR beta chain was recovered during a study of shared clonotypes between healthy human individuals. Across the study: Ranging from 18 to 49 in age, donors were a couple of women and a few men.

Comments on this clone: What it binds is not known.

With V trimmed by 0 bases and J by 3 bases, 16 bases remained unmatched. The germline CDR1 and CDR2 sequences are LGHNA and YSLEER. This CDR3 contains 20 residues. CD8 cells regarded as naive lacked CD45RO, were positively chosen for CCR7, and omitted terminally differentiated effector memory CD45RA+ cells. Study-wide results and caveats: For naive CD4 cells, roughly 5% of clonotypes were shared across a handful of donors. Genetic and exposure-history diversity was limited by the few donors. Researchers sampled only blood; tissue repertoires likely differ.

TCRdb's table, derived via immunoSEQ multiplex PCR, lists solely in-frame clones and lacks some. The repertoire holds about 2 million clones, approximately 94% seen once, with 1% to 1.5% in the top ten. The chain links TRBV4-3 to TRBJ2-7; 11 nucleotides align to TRBD2. The TCR sequence derives from a man younger than 35 in good health. Specimen: naive CD8+ T cells sorted from blood. This CDR3 is CASSQDPPGLAAELDYEQYF. In nucleotides, the CDR3 is TGCGCCAGCAGCCAAGATCCCCCGGGACTAGCGGCCGAGTTGGACTACGAGCAGTACTTC.